What follows are 12 T cell receptor beta chains derived from one specimen sequenced in a study of cytomegalovirus exposure and HLA in healthy donors. 60 Vbeta and 13 Jbeta primers were used in PCR. Produced via immunoSEQ multiplex PCR; TCRdb's table is partial and in-frame only. The data hold over 120,000 clones, with approximately 63% observed a single time. Material for sequencing was PBMCs. These receptors were obtained from a woman in her sixties or seventies in good health and CMV-seropositive.

V gene TRBV2 combines with J gene TRBJ1-1; D remains unclear. This CDR3 is built from 11 residues. Germline V gives CDR1 SNHLY, CDR2 FYNNEI. The ends were cut back, 4 bases at V and 3 bases at J, with 3 bases in the middle. CDR3 nucleotide sequence: TGTGCCAGCAGTGTATACACTGAAGCTTTCTTT. Its protein is CASSVYTEAFF.

In its sample, this clone was seen a few times. This chain uses TRBV28 with TRBJ1-2; TRBD1 agrees at 7 bases. CDR3 length equals 15 residues. The germline gives CDR1 MDHEN, CDR2 SYDVKM. V lost 5 bases and J lost 1; bases outside the gene matches: 7. The CDR3 here is CASSPGQTFNYGYTF. The CDR3 DNA reads TGTGCCAGCAGTCCGGGACAGACCTTTAACTATGGCTACACCTTC.

The chain carries TRBV28 and TRBJ1-5; the D gene is possibly TRBD1 (5 bases). Trimming shortened V by 4 bases and J by 7 bases, and 8 bases separated the two germline ends. In germline, CDR1 is MDHEN, CDR2 SYDVKM. CDR3 size: 12 residues. CDR3 protein: CASSWGDQPQHF. The CDR3 DNA reads as TGTGCCAGCAGTTGGGGGGACCAGCCCCAGCATTTT.

The chain has TRBV19 and TRBJ2-7; 9 bases agree with TRBD2. After removal of 5 bases from V and 2 bases from J, the junction contained 13 bases not matched to a gene. This CDR3 has 17 residues. Per germline, CDR1 LNHDA and CDR2 SQIVND (reference sequence). The DNA of the CDR3 is TGTGCCAGTAGTCTGGGACCCGGGGCTAGCGGGACCTACGAGCAGTACTTC. The encoded protein is CASSLGPGASGTYEQYF.

The chain combines TRBV5-1 with TRBJ1-1; TRBD1 might be the D (5 bases). The CDR3 is 16 amino acids. Germline values: CDR1 SGHRS, CDR2 YFSETQ. Trimming removed 1 base from V and 5 bases from J, with 18 bases in between. CDR3 nucleotides: TGCGCCAGCAGCTTGAATACGGGGGTCGGTTGGACTGAAGCTTTCTTT. Translated: CASSLNTGVGWTEAFF.

The V gene is TRBV5-1, the J gene TRBJ1-2, with TRBD1 matching 9 bases. This CDR3 is built from 15 residues. The J segment lost 6 bases and the V segment lost 0 bases, leaving 6 bases of the junction unmatched. The germline gives CDR1 SGHRS, CDR2 YFSETQ. CDR3 region: CASSLVGGQGNGYTF. CDR3 sequence (DNA): TGCGCCAGCAGCTTGGTGGGGGGACAGGGAAATGGCTACACCTTC.

The J gene is TRBJ1-2, the V gene TRBV29-1; maybe TRBD1 (5 bases). CDR1 and CDR2 (germline): SQVTM, ANQGSEA. Trimming shortened V by 4 bases and J by 0 bases, and 6 bases separated the two germline ends. The CDR3 sequence is 12 residues long. CDR3 protein: CSVGGPNYGYTF. In DNA, the CDR3 is TGCAGCGTTGGGGGCCCTAACTATGGCTACACCTTC.

J is TRBJ1-1 and V is TRBV6-4; no firm D call. The CDR3 consists of 13 residues. V gave up 3 bases and J gave up 5 bases, with 10 bases separating them. Germline CDR1 and CDR2: MRHNA and SNTAGT. The CDR3 DNA reads TGTGCCAGCAGTGATGGCCTAGGAACTGAAGCTTTCTTT. Its protein product is CASSDGLGTEAFF.

The gene calls are TRBV10-1 and TRBJ2-1; D might be TRBD2 (6 bases). There are 16 residues in the CDR3. Germline CDR1 and CDR2: WNHNN and SYGVQD (reference sequence). V lost 5 bases, J lost 9 bases, and 23 bases lay in between. CDR3 coding DNA: TGCGCCAGCAGTTCTCACCGACTAGGGACTCAGGCTGAGCAGTTCTTC. Amino acid sequence: CASSSHRLGTQAEQFF.

The CDR3 sequence: CASSVLAGGPTDTQYF. CDR3 DNA: TGTGCCAGTAGTGTCCTAGCGGGAGGGCCCACAGATACGCAGTATTTT. The V gene is TRBV19, the J gene TRBJ2-3; 12 bases map to TRBD2. Germline lookup yields CDR1 LNHDA and CDR2 SQIVND (reference sequence). There are 16 residues in the CDR3. Germline trimming cut 5 bases from V and 2 bases from J; bases unmatched to any gene: 5. Full variable domain (missing parts from reference TRBV19 and TRBJ2-3): DGGITQSPKYLFRKEGQNVTLSCEQNLNHDAMYWYRQDPGQGLRLIYYSQIVNDFQKGDIAEGYSVSREKKESFPLTVTSAQKNPTAFYLCASSVLAGGPTDTQYFGPGTRLTVL.

A few counts support this clone. The chain joins TRBV11-2 to TRBJ1-1, with 8 positions matching TRBD1. Per the germline V gene, CDR1 is SGHAT and CDR2 is FQNNGV. The CDR3 contains 15 residues. V trimming: 5 bases; J trimming: 7 bases; junction bases outside the gene matches: 12. DNA for the CDR3: TGTGCCAGCAGCACAAACAGGGGGTTGAATGATGAAGCTTTCTTT. Translated, it gives CASSTNRGLNDEAFF. The full variable domain, its missing parts supplied by reference TRBV11-2 and TRBJ1-1, is EAGVAQSPRYKIIEKRQSVAFWCNPISGHATLYWYQQILGQGPKLLIQFQNNGVVDDSQLPKDRFSAERLKGVDSTLKIQPAKLEDSAVYLCASSTNRGLNDEAFFGQGTRLTVV.

This clone was observed a few times. The chain employs TRBV23-1 and TRBJ2-3; D unclear. TRBV23-1 is reported as an ORF; its role is uncertain. Trimming shortened V by 0 bases and J by 0 bases, and 10 bases separated the two germline ends. This CDR3 has 16 amino acids. The DNA of the CDR3 is TGCGCCAGCAGTCAATCGAGAGATGCTAGCACAGATACGCAGTATTTT. Its translation is CASSQSRDASTDTQYF.